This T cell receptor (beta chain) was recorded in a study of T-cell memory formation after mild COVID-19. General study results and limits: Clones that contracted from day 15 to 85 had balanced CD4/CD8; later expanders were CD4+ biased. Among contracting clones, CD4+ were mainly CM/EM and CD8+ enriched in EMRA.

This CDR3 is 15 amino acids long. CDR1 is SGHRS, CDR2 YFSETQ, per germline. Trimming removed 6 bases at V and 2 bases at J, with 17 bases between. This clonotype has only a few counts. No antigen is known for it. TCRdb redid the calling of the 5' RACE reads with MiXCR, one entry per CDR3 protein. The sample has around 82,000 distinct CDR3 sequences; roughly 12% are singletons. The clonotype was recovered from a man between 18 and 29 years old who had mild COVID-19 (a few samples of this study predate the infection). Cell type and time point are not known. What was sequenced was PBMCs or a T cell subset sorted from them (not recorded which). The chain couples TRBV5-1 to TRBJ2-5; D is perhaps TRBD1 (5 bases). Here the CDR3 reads CASTFTQGLQETQYF. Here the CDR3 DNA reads TGCGCCAGCACCTTTACGCAGGGCCTGCAAGAGACCCAGTACTTC.